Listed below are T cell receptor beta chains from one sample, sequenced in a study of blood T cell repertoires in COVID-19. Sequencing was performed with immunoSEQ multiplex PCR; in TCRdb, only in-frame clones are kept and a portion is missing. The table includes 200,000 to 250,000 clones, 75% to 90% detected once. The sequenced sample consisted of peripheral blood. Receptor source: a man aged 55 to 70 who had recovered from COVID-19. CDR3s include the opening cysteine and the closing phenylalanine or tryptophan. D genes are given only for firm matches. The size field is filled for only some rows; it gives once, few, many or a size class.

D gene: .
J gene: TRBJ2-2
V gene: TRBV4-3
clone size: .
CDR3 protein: CASSQEVSSTNTGELFF
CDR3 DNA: TGCGCCAGCAGCCAAGAAGTATCGTCGACAAACACCGGGGAGCTGTTTTTT

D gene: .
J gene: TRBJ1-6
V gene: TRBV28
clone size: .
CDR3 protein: CASRVLGGLRSPLHF
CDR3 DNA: TGTGCCAGCAGGGTACTTGGGGGGTTAAGGTCACCCCTCCACTTT

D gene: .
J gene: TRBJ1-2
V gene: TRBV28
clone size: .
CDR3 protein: CASEWRGTKGYTF
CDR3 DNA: TGTGCCAGCGAATGGCGGGGGACGAAAGGCTACACCTTC

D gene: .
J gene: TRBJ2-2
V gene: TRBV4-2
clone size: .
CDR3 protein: CASSQIAPGELFF
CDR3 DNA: TGTGCCAGCAGCCAAATAGCCCCCGGGGAGCTGTTTTTT

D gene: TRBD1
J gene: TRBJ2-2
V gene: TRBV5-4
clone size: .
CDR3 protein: CASSLGTGLSGELFF
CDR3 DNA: TGTGCCAGCAGTCTCGGGACAGGGTTGTCCGGGGAGCTGTTTTTT

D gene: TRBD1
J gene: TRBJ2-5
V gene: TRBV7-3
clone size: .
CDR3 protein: CASSKTGAGETQYF
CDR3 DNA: TGTGCCAGCAGCAAGACAGGGGCTGGGGAGACCCAGTACTTC

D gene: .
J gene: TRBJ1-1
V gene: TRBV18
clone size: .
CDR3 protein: CASSPRGWTGGGTEAFF
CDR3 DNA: TGTGCCAGCTCACCCAGGGGCTGGACGGGAGGTGGCACTGAAGCTTTCTTT

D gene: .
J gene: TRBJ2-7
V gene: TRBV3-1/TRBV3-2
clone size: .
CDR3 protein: CASSQTLGSQYEQYF
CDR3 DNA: TGTGCCAGCAGCCAAACATTGGGGAGTCAATACGAGCAGTACTTC

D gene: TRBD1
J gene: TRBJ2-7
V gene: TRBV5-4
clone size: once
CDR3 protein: CASSLGTGALVEQYF
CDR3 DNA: TGTGCCAGCAGCTTGGGGACAGGGGCCCTCGTTGAGCAGTACTTC

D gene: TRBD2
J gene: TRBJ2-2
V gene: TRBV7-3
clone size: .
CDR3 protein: CASSKTVSSGSRTGELFF
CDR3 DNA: TGTGCCAGCAGCAAAACGGTCTCTAGCGGGAGCCGCACCGGGGAGCTGTTTTTT

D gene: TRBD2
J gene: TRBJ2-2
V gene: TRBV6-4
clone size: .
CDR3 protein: CASSKRPGTSGALGTGELFF
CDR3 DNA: TGTGCCAGCAGTAAGCGGCCCGGGACTAGCGGGGCCTTGGGCACCGGGGAGCTGTTTTTT

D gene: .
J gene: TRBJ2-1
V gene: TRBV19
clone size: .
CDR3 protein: CASINRGGNEQFF
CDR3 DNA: TGTGCCAGTATCAACAGGGGAGGCAATGAGCAGTTCTTC

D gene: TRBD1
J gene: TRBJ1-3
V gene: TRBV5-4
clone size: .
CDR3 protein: CASSFSQGAGNTIYF
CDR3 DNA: TGTGCCAGCAGCTTCTCGCAGGGGGCTGGAAACACCATATATTTT

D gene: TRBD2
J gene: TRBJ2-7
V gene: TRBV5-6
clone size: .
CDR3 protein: CASEGQREDYEQYF
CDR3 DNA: TGTGCCAGCGAAGGCCAGCGGGAAGACTACGAGCAGTACTTC

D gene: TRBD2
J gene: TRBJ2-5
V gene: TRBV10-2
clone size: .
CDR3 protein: CASRSGGRQETQYF
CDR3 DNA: TGCGCCAGCAGGAGCGGGGGGAGGCAAGAGACCCAGTACTTC

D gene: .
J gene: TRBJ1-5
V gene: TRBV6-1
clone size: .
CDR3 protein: CASSEGLRGNQPQHF
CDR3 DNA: TGTGCCAGCAGTGAGGGGTTGCGGGGCAATCAGCCCCAGCATTTT

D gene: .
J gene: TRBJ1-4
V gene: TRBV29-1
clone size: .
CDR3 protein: CSAGGSTNEKLFF
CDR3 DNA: TGCAGCGCCGGGGGGTCAACTAATGAAAAACTGTTTTTT

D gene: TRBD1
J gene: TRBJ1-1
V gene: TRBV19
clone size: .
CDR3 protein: CASSIPGRGRTEAFF
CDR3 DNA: TGTGCCAGTAGTATCCCGGGCAGGGGGCGGACTGAAGCTTTCTTT

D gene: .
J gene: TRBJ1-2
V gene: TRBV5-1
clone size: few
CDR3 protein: CASSLGSNYGALSYYTF
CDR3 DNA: TGCGCCAGCAGCTTGGGTTCAAACTATGGGGCCCTCAGCTACTACACCTTC

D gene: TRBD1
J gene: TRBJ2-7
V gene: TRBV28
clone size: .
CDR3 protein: CASRDSGTGGFEQYF
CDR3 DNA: TGTGCCAGCAGGGACTCCGGGACAGGGGGGTTCGAGCAGTACTTC

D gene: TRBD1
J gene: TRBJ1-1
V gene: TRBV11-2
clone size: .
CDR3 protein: CASSLSTGLTEAFF
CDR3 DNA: TGTGCCAGCAGCTTATCGACAGGGCTCACTGAAGCTTTCTTT

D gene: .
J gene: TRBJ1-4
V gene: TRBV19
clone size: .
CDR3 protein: CASSIAFEPGGKLFF
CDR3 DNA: TGTGCCAGTAGTATAGCCTTCGAACCCGGTGGAAAACTGTTTTTT

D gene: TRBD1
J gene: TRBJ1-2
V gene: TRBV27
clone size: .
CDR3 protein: CASKRQGQYYGYTF
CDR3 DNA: TGTGCCAGCAAAAGACAGGGGCAATACTATGGCTACACCTTC

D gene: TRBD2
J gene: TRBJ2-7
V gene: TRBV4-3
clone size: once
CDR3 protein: CASSQVGGNEQYF
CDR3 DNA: TGCGCCAGCAGCCAAGTGGGGGGGAACGAGCAGTACTTC

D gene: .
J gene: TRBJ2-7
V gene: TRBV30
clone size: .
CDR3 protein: CAWGTNYEQYF
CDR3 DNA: TGTGCCTGGGGGACAAACTACGAGCAGTACTTC

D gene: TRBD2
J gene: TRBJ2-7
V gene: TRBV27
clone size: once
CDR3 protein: CASSTGGTKNEQYF
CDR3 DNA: TGTGCCAGCAGTACGGGGGGGACTAAGAACGAGCAGTACTTC

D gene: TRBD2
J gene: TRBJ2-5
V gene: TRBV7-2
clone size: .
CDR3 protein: CASSPRERKQETQYF
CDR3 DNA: TGTGCCAGCAGCCCGCGGGAGAGGAAACAAGAGACCCAGTACTTC

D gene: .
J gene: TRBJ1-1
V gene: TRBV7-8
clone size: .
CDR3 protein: CASSSGTGNTEAFF
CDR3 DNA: TGTGCCAGCAGCTCCGGAACGGGGAACACTGAAGCTTTCTTT

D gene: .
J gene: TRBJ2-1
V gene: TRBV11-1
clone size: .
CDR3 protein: CASSLVGGAGLFF
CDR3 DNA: TGTGCCAGCAGCTTAGTTGGGGGCGCGGGTCTGTTCTTC

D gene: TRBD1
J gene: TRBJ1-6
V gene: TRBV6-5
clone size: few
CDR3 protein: CATRQNRGLHF
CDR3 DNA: TGTGCCACGCGTCAAAACAGGGGACTCCACTTT

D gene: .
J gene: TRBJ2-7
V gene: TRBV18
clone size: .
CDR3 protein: CASSPRTEPYEQYF
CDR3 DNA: TGTGCCAGCTCACCGCGGACAGAGCCCTACGAGCAGTACTTC

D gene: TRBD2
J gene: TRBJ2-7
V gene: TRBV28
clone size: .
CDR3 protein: CASSLIPFTSGSFSHEQYF
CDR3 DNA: TGTGCCAGCAGTTTAATCCCGTTTACTAGCGGGAGTTTTTCCCACGAGCAGTACTTC

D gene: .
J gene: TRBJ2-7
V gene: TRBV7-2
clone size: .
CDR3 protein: CASSWATGNEQYF
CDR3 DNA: TGTGCCAGCAGCTGGGCCACAGGGAACGAGCAGTACTTC

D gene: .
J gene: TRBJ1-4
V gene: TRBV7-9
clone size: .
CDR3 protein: CASSFPEVASEKLFF
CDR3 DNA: TGTGCCAGCAGCTTCCCGGAGGTTGCGAGTGAAAAACTGTTTTTT

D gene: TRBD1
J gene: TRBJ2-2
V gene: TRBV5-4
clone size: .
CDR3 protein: CASSARDSSTGELFF
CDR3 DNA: TGTGCCAGCAGCGCAAGGGACAGTAGCACCGGGGAGCTGTTTTTT

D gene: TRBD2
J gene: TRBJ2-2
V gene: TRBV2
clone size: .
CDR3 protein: CASSGLAGNTGELFF
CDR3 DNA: TGTGCCAGCAGTGGACTAGCGGGTAACACCGGGGAGCTGTTTTTT

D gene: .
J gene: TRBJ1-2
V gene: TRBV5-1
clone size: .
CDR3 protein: CASSLVQGGYGYTF
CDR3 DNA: TGCGCCAGCAGCTTGGTGCAGGGCGGCTATGGCTACACCTTC

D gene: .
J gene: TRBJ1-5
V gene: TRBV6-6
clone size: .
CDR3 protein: CASSYEGKFNQPQHF
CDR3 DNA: TGTGCCAGCAGTTACGAGGGAAAATTCAATCAGCCCCAGCATTTT

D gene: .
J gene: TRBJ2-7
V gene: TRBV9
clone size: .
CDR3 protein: CASSATARDNSYEQYF
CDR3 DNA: TGTGCCAGCAGCGCAACCGCCCGGGACAACTCCTACGAGCAGTACTTC

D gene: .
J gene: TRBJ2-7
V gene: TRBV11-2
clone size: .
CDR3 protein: CASSLAGGLPYEQYF
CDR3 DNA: TGTGCCAGCAGCTTAGCCGGGGGTCTCCCCTACGAGCAGTACTTC

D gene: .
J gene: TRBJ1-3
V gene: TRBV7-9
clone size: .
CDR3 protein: CASSLANTIYF
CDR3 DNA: TGTGCCAGCAGCCTCGCGAACACCATATATTTT

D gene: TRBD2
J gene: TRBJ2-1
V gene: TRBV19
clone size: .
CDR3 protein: CASRQRGGGNEQFF
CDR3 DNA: TGTGCCAGTAGGCAGCGGGGGGGAGGCAATGAGCAGTTCTTC

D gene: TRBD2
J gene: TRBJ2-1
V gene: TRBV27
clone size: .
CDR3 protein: CASSFGSSGRAGIFNEQFF
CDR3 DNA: TGTGCCAGCAGTTTTGGATCTAGCGGGAGGGCCGGGATTTTCAATGAGCAGTTCTTC

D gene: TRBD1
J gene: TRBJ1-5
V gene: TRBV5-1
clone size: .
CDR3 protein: CASRTGENQPQHF
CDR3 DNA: TGCGCCAGCAGAACAGGGGAGAATCAGCCCCAGCATTTT

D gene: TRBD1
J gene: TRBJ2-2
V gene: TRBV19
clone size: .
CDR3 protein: CASSKTGGAITGELFF
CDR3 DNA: TGTGCCAGTAGTAAGACAGGGGGCGCAATAACCGGGGAGCTGTTTTTT